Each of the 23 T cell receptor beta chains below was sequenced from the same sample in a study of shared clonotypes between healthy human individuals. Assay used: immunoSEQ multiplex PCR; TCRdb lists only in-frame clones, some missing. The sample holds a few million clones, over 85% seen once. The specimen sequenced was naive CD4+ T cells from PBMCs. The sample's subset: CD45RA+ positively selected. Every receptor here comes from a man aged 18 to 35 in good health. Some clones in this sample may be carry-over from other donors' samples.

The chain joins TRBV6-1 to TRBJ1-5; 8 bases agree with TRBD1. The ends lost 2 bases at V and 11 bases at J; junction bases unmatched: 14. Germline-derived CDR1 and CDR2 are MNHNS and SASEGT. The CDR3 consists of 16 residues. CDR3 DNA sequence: TGTGCCAGCAGTGAAAGGTGGGGGACAGGCCAGGGAACCCAGCATTTT. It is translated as CASSERWGTGQGTQHF.

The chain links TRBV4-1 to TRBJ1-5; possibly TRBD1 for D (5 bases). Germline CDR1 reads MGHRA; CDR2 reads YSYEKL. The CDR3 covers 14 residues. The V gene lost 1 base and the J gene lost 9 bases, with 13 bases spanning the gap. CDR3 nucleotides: TGCGCCAGCAGCCAAGTAGGGCAGGGCTGGCCCCAGCATTTT. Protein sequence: CASSQVGQGWPQHF.

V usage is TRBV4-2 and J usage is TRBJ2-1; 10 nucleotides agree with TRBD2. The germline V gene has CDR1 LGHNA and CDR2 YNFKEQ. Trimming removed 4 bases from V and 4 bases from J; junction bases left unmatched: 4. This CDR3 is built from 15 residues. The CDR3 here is CASSPTSGVYNEQFF. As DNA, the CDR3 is TGTGCCAGCAGCCCCACTAGCGGGGTGTACAATGAGCAGTTCTTC.

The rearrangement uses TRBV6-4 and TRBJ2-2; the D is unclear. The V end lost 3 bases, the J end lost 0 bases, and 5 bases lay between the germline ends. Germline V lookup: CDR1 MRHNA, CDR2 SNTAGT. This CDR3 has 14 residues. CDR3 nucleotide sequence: TGTGCCAGCAGTGAAGGCACGAACACCGGGGAGCTGTTTTTT. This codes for CASSEGTNTGELFF.

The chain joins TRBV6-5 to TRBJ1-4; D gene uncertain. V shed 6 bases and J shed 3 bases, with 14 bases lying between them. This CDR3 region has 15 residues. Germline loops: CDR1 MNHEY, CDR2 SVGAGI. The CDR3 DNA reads TGTGCCAGCAGCTCGGCGGGCAGCTCTAATGAAAAACTGTTTTTT. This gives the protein CASSSAGSSNEKLFF.

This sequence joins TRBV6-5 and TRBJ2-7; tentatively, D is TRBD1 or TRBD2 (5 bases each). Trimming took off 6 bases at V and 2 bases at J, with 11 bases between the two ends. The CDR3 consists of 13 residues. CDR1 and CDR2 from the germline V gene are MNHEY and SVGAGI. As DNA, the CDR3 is TGTGCCAGCAGAGAACGGGACCCCTACGAGCAGTACTTC. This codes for CASRERDPYEQYF.

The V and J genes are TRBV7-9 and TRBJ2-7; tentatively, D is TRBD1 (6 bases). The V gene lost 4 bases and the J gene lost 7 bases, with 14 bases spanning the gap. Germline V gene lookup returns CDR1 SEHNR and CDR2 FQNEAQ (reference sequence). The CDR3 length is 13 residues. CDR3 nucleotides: TGTGCCAGCAGCTCCAGAACAGGGCCGGAGCAGTACTTC. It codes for CASSSRTGPEQYF.

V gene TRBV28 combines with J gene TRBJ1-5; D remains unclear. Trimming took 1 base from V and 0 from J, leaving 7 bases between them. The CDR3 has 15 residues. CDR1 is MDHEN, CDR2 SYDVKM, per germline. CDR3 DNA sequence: TGTGCCAGCAGTTTATTCCGGTATAGCAATCAGCCCCAGCATTTT. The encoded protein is CASSLFRYSNQPQHF.

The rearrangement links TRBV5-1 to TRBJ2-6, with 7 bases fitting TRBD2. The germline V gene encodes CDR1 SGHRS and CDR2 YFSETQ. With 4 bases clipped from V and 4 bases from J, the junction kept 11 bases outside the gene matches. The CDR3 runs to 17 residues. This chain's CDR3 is CASSDPPGGSGANVLTF. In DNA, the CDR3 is TGCGCCAGCAGCGACCCTCCCGGGGGGAGCGGGGCCAACGTCCTGACTTTC.

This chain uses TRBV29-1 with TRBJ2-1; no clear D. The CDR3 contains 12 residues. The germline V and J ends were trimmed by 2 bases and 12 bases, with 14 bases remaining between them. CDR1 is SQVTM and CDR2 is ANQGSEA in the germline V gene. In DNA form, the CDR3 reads TGCAGCGTTGAATCCCCTAGGTCCTGGCAGTTCTTC. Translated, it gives CSVESPRSWQFF.

The CDR3 DNA follows: TGTGCCTGGAGTGTACTGGTTAATGGATATGAGCAGTTCTTC. Translating it yields CAWSVLVNGYEQFF. V gene TRBV30 combines with J gene TRBJ2-1; D ambiguous. The CDR3 contains 14 residues. Germline V gene data show CDR1 as GTSNPN and CDR2 as SVGIG (reference sequence). V was cut by 0 bases and J by 8 bases, with 14 bases left in between.

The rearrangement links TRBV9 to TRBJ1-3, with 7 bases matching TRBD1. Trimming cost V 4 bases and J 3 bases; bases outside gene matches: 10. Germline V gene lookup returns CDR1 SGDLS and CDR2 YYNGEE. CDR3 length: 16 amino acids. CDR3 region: CASSSGATGDGNTIYF. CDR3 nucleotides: TGTGCCAGCAGCTCCGGGGCCACAGGGGATGGAAACACCATATATTTT. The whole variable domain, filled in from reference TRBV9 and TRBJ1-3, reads DSGVTQTPKHLITATGQRVTLRCSPRSGDLSVYWYQQSLDQGLQFLIQYYNGEERAKGNILERFSAQQFPDLHSELNLSSLELGDSALYFCASSSGATGDGNTIYFGEGSWLTVV.

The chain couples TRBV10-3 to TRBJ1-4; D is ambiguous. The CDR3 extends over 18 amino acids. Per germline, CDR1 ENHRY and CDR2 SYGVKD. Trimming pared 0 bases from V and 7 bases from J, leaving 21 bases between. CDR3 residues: CAISESYNPGSESEKLFF. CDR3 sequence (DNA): TGTGCCATCAGTGAGTCGTACAACCCGGGGTCGGAAAGTGAAAAACTGTTTTTT.

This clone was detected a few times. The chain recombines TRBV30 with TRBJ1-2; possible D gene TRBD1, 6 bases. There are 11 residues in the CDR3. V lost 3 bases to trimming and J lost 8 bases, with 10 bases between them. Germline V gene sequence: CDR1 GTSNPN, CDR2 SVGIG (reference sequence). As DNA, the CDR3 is TGTGCCTGGAGGACAGGATTCGGCTACACCTTC. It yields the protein CAWRTGFGYTF.

CDR3: CASSLGLAGTSWGSYNEQFF. Here the CDR3 DNA reads TGTGCCAGCAGCTTAGGACTAGCGGGTACCTCTTGGGGCTCCTACAATGAGCAGTTCTTC. The rearrangement links TRBV7-8 to TRBJ2-1; 10 nucleotides align to TRBD2. Per the germline V gene, CDR1 is SGHVS and CDR2 is FQNEAQ. This CDR3 region has 20 residues. V was pared by 1 base and J by 0 bases, with 12 bases of the junction left unmatched.

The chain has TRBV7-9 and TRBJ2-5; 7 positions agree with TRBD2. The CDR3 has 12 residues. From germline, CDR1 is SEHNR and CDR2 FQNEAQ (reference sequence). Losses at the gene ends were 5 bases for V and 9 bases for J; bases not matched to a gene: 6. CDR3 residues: CASSPGGGAQYF. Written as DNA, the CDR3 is TGTGCCAGCAGCCCGGGGGGAGGGGCCCAGTACTTC.

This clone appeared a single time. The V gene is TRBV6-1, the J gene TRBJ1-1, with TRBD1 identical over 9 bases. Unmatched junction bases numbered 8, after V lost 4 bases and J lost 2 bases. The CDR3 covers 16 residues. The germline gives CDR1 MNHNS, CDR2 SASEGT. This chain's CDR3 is CASSGSQGAGNTEAFF. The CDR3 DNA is TGTGCCAGCAGTGGGTCACAGGGGGCAGGCAACACTGAAGCTTTCTTT.

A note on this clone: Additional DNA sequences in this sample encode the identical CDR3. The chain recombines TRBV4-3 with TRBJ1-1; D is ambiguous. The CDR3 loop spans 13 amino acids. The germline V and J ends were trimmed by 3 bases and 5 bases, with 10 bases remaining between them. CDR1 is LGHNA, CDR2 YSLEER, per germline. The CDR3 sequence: CASSHLGGTEAFF. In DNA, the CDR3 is TGCGCCAGCAGCCATTTGGGAGGGACTGAAGCTTTCTTT.

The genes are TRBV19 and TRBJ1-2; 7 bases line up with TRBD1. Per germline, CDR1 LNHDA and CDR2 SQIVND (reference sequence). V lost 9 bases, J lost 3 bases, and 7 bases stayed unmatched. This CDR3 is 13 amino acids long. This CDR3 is CARNTGAHYGYTF. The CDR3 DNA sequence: TGTGCCAGGAACACAGGGGCCCACTATGGCTACACCTTC.

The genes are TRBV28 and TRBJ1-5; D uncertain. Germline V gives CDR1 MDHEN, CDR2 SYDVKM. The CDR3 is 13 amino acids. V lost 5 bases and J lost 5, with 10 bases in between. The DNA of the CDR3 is TGTGCCAGCAGTACAACCATTCATCAGCCCCAGCATTTT. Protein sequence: CASSTTIHQPQHF.

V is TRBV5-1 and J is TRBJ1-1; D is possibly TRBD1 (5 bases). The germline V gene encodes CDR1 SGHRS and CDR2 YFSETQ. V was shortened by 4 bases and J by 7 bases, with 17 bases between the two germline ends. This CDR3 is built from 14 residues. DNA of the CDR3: TGCGCCAGCAGCACCCGAGCGGGGGATATTGAAGCTTTCTTT. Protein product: CASSTRAGDIEAFF.

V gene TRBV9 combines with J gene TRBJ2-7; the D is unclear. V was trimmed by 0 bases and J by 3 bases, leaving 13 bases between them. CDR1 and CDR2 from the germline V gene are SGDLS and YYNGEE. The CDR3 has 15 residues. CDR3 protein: CASSVEVGFFYEQYF. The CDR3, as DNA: TGTGCCAGCAGCGTAGAAGTTGGGTTCTTCTACGAGCAGTACTTC.

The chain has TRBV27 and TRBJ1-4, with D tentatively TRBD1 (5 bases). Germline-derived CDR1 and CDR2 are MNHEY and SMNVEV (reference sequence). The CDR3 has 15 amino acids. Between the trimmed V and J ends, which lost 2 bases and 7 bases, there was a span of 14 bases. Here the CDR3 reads CASSLTGRRVEKLFF. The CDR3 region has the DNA TGTGCCAGCAGTTTAACAGGTCGAAGGGTTGAAAAACTGTTTTTT.